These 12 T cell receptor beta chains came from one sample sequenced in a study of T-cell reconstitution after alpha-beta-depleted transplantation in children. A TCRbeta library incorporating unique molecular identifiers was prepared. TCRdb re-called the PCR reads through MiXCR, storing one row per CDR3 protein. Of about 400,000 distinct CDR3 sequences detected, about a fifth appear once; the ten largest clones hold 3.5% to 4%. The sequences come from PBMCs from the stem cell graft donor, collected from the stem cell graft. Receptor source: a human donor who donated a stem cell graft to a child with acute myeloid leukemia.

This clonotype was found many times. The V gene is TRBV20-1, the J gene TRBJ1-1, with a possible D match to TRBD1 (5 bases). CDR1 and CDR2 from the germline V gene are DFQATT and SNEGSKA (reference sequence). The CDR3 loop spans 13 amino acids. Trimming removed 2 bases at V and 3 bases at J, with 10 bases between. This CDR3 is CSARFGRDTEAFF. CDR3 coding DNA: TGCAGTGCTAGATTCGGCAGGGACACTGAAGCTTTCTTT.

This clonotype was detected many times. This CDR3 is CSLVGMTSSRSYNEQFF. The DNA of the CDR3 is TGCAGCCTTGTGGGAATGACTAGCTCACGCTCCTACAATGAGCAGTTCTTC. The chain employs TRBV29-1 and TRBJ2-1, with 7 nucleotides matching TRBD2. Trimming at V came to 8 bases and at J to 0 bases, leaving 16 bases not matched to a gene. The germline V gene encodes CDR1 SQVTM and CDR2 ANQGSEA. The CDR3 is 17 residues long.

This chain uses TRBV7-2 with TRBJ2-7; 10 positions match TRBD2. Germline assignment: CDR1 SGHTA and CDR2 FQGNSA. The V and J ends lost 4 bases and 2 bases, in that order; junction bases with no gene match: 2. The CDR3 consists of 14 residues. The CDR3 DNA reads TGTGCCAGCAGCTCAGCGGGAGGGGCCTACGAGCAGTACTTC. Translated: CASSSAGGAYEQYF.

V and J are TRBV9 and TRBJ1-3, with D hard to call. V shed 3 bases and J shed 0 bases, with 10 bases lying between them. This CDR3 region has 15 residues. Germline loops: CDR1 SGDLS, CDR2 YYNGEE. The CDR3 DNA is TGTGCCAGCAGCGACCACCGGGCCTCTGGAAACACCATATATTTT. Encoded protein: CASSDHRASGNTIYF.

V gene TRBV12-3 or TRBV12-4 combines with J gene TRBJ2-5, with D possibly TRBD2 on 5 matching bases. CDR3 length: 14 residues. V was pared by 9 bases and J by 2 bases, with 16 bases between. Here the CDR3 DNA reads TGTGCCAGTATGATGGCGGGCGGACAAGAGACCCAGTACTTC. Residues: CASMMAGGQETQYF.

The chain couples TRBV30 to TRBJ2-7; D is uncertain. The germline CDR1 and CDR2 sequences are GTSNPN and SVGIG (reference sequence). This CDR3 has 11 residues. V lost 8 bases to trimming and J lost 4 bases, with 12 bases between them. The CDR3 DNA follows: TGTGCCACAACCTGGGAATACGAGCAGTACTTC. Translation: CATTWEYEQYF.

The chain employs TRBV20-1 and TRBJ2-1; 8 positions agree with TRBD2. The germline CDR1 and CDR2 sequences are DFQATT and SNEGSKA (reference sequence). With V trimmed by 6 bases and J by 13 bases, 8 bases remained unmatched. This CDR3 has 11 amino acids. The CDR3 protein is CSAGPREEQFF. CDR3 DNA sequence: TGCAGTGCCGGGCCGCGGGAGGAACAGTTCTTC.

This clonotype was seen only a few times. The CDR3 DNA reads as TGCGCCAGCAGCTTACCGACTAGCGGGACTTCGTCCTACAATGAGCAGTTCTTC. Amino acid sequence: CASSLPTSGTSSYNEQFF. The genes are TRBV5-1 and TRBJ2-1; 11 nucleotides agree with TRBD2. Germline V gene lookup returns CDR1 SGHRS and CDR2 YFSETQ. Trimming took 2 bases from V and 1 from J; bases not matched to a gene: 8. The CDR3 has 18 amino acids.

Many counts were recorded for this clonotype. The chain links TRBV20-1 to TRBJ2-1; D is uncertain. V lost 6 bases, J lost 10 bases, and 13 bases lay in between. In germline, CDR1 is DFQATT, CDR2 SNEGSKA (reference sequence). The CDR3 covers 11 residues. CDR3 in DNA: TGCAGTGCCGACGGAAATAGAGAGCAGTTCTTC. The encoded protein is CSADGNREQFF.

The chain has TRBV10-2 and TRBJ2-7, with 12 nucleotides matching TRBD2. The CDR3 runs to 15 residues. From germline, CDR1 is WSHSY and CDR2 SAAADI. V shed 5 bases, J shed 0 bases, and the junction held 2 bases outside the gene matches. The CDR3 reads CASSPSGRASYEQYF. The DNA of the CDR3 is TGCGCCAGCAGTCCTAGCGGGAGGGCCTCCTACGAGCAGTACTTC.

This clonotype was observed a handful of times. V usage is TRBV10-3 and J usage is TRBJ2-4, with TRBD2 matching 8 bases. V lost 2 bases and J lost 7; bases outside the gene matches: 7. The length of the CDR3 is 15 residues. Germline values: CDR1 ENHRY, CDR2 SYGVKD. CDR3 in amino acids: CAISERWTSNNIQYF. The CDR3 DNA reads TGTGCCATCAGTGAGCGATGGACTAGCAATAACATTCAGTACTTC.

In nucleotides, the CDR3 is TGTGCCAGCAGCTTATCAAACAGGGTCGGAACGGGCCGTGACTACGAGCAGTACTTC. This sequence encodes CASSLSNRVGTGRDYEQYF. This chain uses TRBV11-2 with TRBJ2-7; TRBD1 is a possible D gene (6 bases). The V end lost 2 bases, the J end lost 3 bases, and 26 bases lay between the germline ends. This CDR3 comprises 19 residues. Germline V gene lookup returns CDR1 SGHAT and CDR2 FQNNGV.